Each of the 22 T cell receptor beta chains below was sequenced from the same sample in a study of patients and donors after allogeneic stem cell transplantation. TCRdb itself ran the RT-PCR reads through MiXCR, one entry per CDR3 protein. The sample lists about 960,000 distinct CDR3 sequences; more than 15% were seen once. Sequences were obtained from blood, either unsorted or a sorted T cell fraction (not recorded which). Receptors originate from a human donor who was either an allogeneic HSCT recipient or a stem cell or donor lymphocyte infusion donor (not recorded which). It is not recorded whose cells these are; they may come from a transplant donor.

This chain links TRBV9 with TRBJ2-7; 8 bases line up with TRBD2. Germline V gene lookup returns CDR1 SGDLS and CDR2 YYNGEE. The trim removed 4 bases at V and 4 bases at J, leaving 10 bases unmatched. The length of the CDR3 is 15 residues. The CDR3 is CASSRGGGLAYEQYF. The CDR3 DNA follows: TGTGCCAGCAGCCGCGGGGGAGGACTAGCTTACGAGCAGTACTTC.

In its sample, this clonotype was seen a few times. The rearrangement links TRBV5-1 to TRBJ2-1, with 11 bases lining up with TRBD2. V shed 5 bases and J 3 bases; nucleotides not matched to a gene: 4. This CDR3 region has 15 residues. CDR1 is SGHRS and CDR2 is YFSETQ in the germline V gene. The CDR3 DNA reads TGCGCCAGCAGATATACTAGCGGGGGCTACAATGAGCAGTTCTTC. It yields the protein CASRYTSGGYNEQFF.

A few counts support this clonotype. V and J are TRBV5-1 and TRBJ1-5; 7 positions agree with TRBD1. In germline, CDR1 is SGHRS, CDR2 YFSETQ. The CDR3 extends over 15 amino acids. The V and J ends lost 1 base and 5 bases, in that order; junction bases with no gene match: 6. The CDR3 reads CASSLQRTGDQPQHF. DNA of the CDR3: TGCGCCAGCAGCTTGCAACGGACAGGAGATCAGCCCCAGCATTTT.

V and J are TRBV2 and TRBJ2-2; tentative D call: TRBD2 (5 bases). CDR1 SNHLY and CDR2 FYNNEI come from the germline V gene. The CDR3 spans 14 residues. V lost 3 bases and J lost 3, with 8 bases in between. The CDR3 bases are TGTGCCAGCAGTGAGGTCGGGGACACCGGGGAGCTGTTTTTT. Amino acids: CASSEVGDTGELFF.

The rearrangement joins TRBV15 to TRBJ1-1; a weak D match, TRBD1 (5 bases). The CDR3 covers 14 residues. Germline CDR1 LNHNV, CDR2 YYDKDF (reference sequence). V was clipped by 2 bases and J by 2 bases, with 9 bases between them. The CDR3 nucleotides read TGTGCCACCAGCAGACAGGGACGAAACACTGAAGCTTTCTTT. Translating it yields CATSRQGRNTEAFF.

In this sample, this clonotype turned up a few times. In nucleotides, the CDR3 is TGTGCCAGCAGTGAATCCCTCCCCTCCTTTAGAGGGGAGCTGTTTTTT. Translation gives CASSESLPSFRGELFF. The chain uses TRBV25-1 and TRBJ2-2; unclear D gene. The CDR3 consists of 16 residues. The V end was cut by 1 base, the J end by 8 bases, with 17 bases between. Germline V CDR1 and CDR2: MGHDK, SYGVNS.

CDR3 amino acids: CASSSGQGVHGYTF. The CDR3 region has the DNA TGCGCCAGCAGCTCGGGACAGGGGGTCCATGGCTACACCTTC. The chain is built from TRBV5-1 and TRBJ1-2; TRBD1 matches 11 bases. The CDR3 runs to 14 residues. With V trimmed by 3 bases and J by 6 bases, 4 bases remained unmatched. CDR1 is SGHRS, CDR2 YFSETQ, per germline.

This clonotype was observed a handful of times. V and J are TRBV21-1 and TRBJ2-1; TRBD2, the D gene given by the table, was not confirmed from the DNA. TRBV21-1 is a pseudogene locus. This CDR3 contains 19 residues. CDR3: CASSSIQAKREESYNEQFF. Written as DNA, the CDR3 is TGTGCCAGCAGCTCAATACAGGCTAAGCGGGAGGAATCCTACAATGAGCAGTTCTTC.

The sample holds a few counts of this clonotype. One end of the junction does not line up with germline, which may come from a read error. V gene TRBV7-7 combines with J gene TRBJ1-1, with 7 bases identical to TRBD1. Germline V CDR1 and CDR2: SSHAT, FNYEAQ (reference sequence). CDR3 length: 13 residues. CDR3 protein: CASSLDRDGEAFF. In nucleotides, the CDR3 is TGTGCTAGCAGCTTAGACAGGGACGGTGAAGCTTTCTTT. Variable domain in full (rest from reference TRBV7-7 and TRBJ1-1): GAGVSQSPRYKVTKRGQDVTLRCDPISSHATLYWYQQALGQGPEFLTYFNYEAQPDKSGLPSDRFSAERPEGSISTLTIQRTEQRDSAMYRCASSLDRDGEAFFGQGTRLTVV.

This clonotype was detected only once. The V and J genes are TRBV6-2 or TRBV6-3 and TRBJ2-5, with a tentative D call TRBD2 (6 bases). The CDR3 is 13 residues long. V was pared by 7 bases and J by 4 bases, with 13 bases between. Germline V gives CDR1 MNHEY, CDR2 SVGEGT. CDR3 nucleotide sequence: TGTGCCAGCACCGGGACTTGGGGAGAGACCCAGTACTTC. It codes for CASTGTWGETQYF.

V gene TRBV9 combines with J gene TRBJ2-7; 14 bases are a match to TRBD2. The CDR3 contains 15 residues. V lost 2 bases to trimming and J lost 6 bases; unmatched junction nucleotides: 4. Germline V lookup: CDR1 SGDLS, CDR2 YYNGEE. The CDR3 protein is CASSVGTSGRGEQYF. In DNA form, the CDR3 reads TGTGCCAGCAGCGTTGGGACTAGCGGGAGAGGCGAGCAGTACTTC.

The chain couples TRBV2 to TRBJ2-2, with D maybe TRBD2 (6 bases). Looked up from germline, CDR1 is SNHLY and CDR2 is FYNNEI. V was pared by 11 bases and J by 1 base, with 14 bases between. The CDR3 runs 14 residues. CDR3 sequence (DNA): TGTGCCGGAGCAAAGGGACTGAACACCGGGGAGCTGTTTTTT. Its translation is CAGAKGLNTGELFF.

This clonotype occurred a few times. The chain combines TRBV9 with TRBJ2-1; possibly TRBD2 for D (6 bases). Germline V gene data show CDR1 as SGDLS and CDR2 as YYNGEE. The CDR3 has 16 residues. Trimming took off 1 base at V and 0 bases at J, with 11 bases between the two ends. The CDR3 DNA reads as TGTGCCAGCAGCGTAAATAGCGGTTCCTCCTACAATGAGCAGTTCTTC. This translates into CASSVNSGSSYNEQFF.

J is TRBJ2-3 and V is TRBV5-1; unclear D gene. The CDR3 length is 13 residues. V was clipped by 3 bases and J by 3 bases, with 8 bases between them. CDR1 SGHRS and CDR2 YFSETQ come from the germline V gene. Written as DNA, the CDR3 is TGCGCCAGCAGCTCGATTCCTACAGATACGCAGTATTTT. Its translation: CASSSIPTDTQYF.

There are a few counts of this clonotype. The rearrangement uses TRBV9 and TRBJ1-6, with D uncertain. This CDR3 contains 14 residues. Trimming stripped 4 bases from V and 1 base from J, with 6 bases between. The germline CDR1 and CDR2 sequences are SGDLS and YYNGEE. For the CDR3, the DNA is TGTGCCAGCAGCCAACAATCCTATAATTCACCCCTCCACTTT. Translating gives CASSQQSYNSPLHF. Using reference TRBV9 and TRBJ1-6 for the parts outside the CDR3, the full variable domain is DSGVTQTPKHLITATGQRVTLRCSPRSGDLSVYWYQQSLDQGLQFLIQYYNGEERAKGNILERFSAQQFPDLHSELNLSSLELGDSALYFCASSQQSYNSPLHFGNGTRLTVT.

There are a few counts of this clonotype. The genes are TRBV7-3 and TRBJ2-3; D not certain. From germline, CDR1 is SGHTA and CDR2 FQGTGA. The CDR3 spans 14 residues. V was pared by 3 bases and J by 6 bases, with 13 bases between. The CDR3 DNA reads TGTGCCAGCAGCTTGAGGTCAGCCGTTGATACGCAGTATTTT. This sequence encodes CASSLRSAVDTQYF.

The rearrangement uses TRBV5-1 and TRBJ1-1, with D uncertain. Trimming stripped 0 bases from V and 9 bases from J, with 9 bases between. This CDR3 has 12 residues. CDR1 and CDR2 (germline): SGHRS, YFSETQ. In DNA form, the CDR3 reads TGCGCCAGCAGCTTGGACCCTGGGAAAGCTTTCTTT. It specifies CASSLDPGKAFF.

This clonotype has just a few counts. This chain joins TRBV21-1 and TRBJ2-3. TRBV21-1 is annotated as a pseudogene. The CDR3 covers 17 residues. CDR3 coding DNA: TGTGCCAGCAGCAAAATGGAACAGTTCTCTAGCACAGATACGCAGTATTTT. Protein sequence: CASSKMEQFSSTDTQYF.

This clonotype has just a few counts. CDR3 loop: CASSPGTQIGSGANVLTF. In nucleotides, the CDR3 is TGTGCCAGCAGCCCGGGGACCCAAATAGGCTCTGGGGCCAACGTCCTGACTTTC. The chain links TRBV4-2 to TRBJ2-6; possibly TRBD1 or TRBD2 for D (5 bases each). Germline CDR1 reads LGHNA; CDR2 reads YNFKEQ. The V end lost 4 bases, the J end lost 0 bases, and 16 bases lay between the germline ends. The CDR3 has 18 amino acids.

This chain joins TRBV28 and TRBJ2-7; D may be TRBD1 (6 bases). This CDR3 has 17 residues. The V end lost 5 bases, the J end lost 4 bases, and 24 bases lay between the germline ends. Per the germline V gene, CDR1 is MDHEN and CDR2 is SYDVKM. The CDR3 DNA follows: TGTGCCAGCAGTGCACGTTTGGCTGGGGGCAAGGTTTACGAGCAGTACTTC. Encoded protein: CASSARLAGGKVYEQYF.

The CDR3, as DNA: TGTGCCAGCAGCAACTCACGCCTTATCCTACCCACAGATACGCAGTATTTT. Translating it yields CASSNSRLILPTDTQYF. The rearrangement uses TRBV21-1 and TRBJ2-3. TRBV21-1 is designated a pseudogene. CDR3 length: 17 residues.

This clonotype was counted many times. CDR3 protein: CASSLATATGNTIYF. As DNA, the CDR3 is TGCGCCAGCAGCTTGGCAACAGCTACTGGAAACACCATATATTTT. The chain joins TRBV5-1 to TRBJ1-3; the D is unclear. Trimming stripped 0 bases from V and 2 bases from J, with 9 bases between. CDR1 and CDR2 (germline): SGHRS, YFSETQ. The CDR3 runs 15 residues.